One and the same sample provided the 30 T cell receptor beta chains below, sequenced in a study of blood T cell repertoires in COVID-19. Generated by immunoSEQ multiplex PCR, the TCRdb table keeps only in-frame clones and is missing some. Of about 120,000 clones detected, roughly four fifths appear once; the ten largest clones hold roughly 4.3%. Sequencing was done on a sample of peripheral blood. The origin of the receptors is a woman aged 65 to 85 with acute or convalescent COVID-19.

The rearrangement joins TRBV5-4 to TRBJ1-5, with D maybe TRBD1 (6 bases). The CDR3 sequence is 16 residues long. Trimming removed 1 base at V and 0 bases at J, with 11 bases between. Germline CDR1 and CDR2: SGHNT and YYREEE (reference sequence). CDR3 in DNA: TGTGCCAGCAGCTTGTTTACAGGGAGTAGCAATCAGCCCCAGCATTTT. Its protein is CASSLFTGSSNQPQHF. The full variable domain, with the rest looked up from reference TRBV5-4 and TRBJ1-5, is ETGVTQSPTHLIKTRGQQVTLRCSSQSGHNTVSWYQQALGQGPQFIFQYYREEENGRGNFPPRFSGLQFPNYSSELNVNALELDDSALYLCASSLFTGSSNQPQHFGDGTRLSIL.

The chain employs TRBV4-3 and TRBJ1-5; TRBD1 might be the D (5 bases). This CDR3 spans 14 amino acids. The V gene's germline CDR1 is LGHNA and CDR2 YSLEER. The germline V and J ends were trimmed by 4 bases and 4 bases, with 11 bases remaining between them. In nucleotides, the CDR3 is TGCGCCAGCAGCCCCTTGGGGGGGAATCAGCCCCAGCATTTT. This encodes CASSPLGGNQPQHF.

The gene calls are TRBV6-2 or TRBV6-3 and TRBJ2-7, with D possibly TRBD1 on 6 matching bases. V lost 2 bases and J lost 1, with 9 bases in between. This CDR3 comprises 14 residues. CDR1 is MNHEY, CDR2 SVGEGT, per germline. This CDR3 reads CASSYGRGSYEQYF. CDR3 sequence (DNA): TGTGCCAGCAGTTACGGCAGGGGTTCCTACGAGCAGTACTTC.

The chain uses TRBV2 and TRBJ2-1; 11 nucleotides agree with TRBD2. The ends lost 10 bases at V and 8 bases at J; junction bases unmatched: 16. CDR1 SNHLY and CDR2 FYNNEI come from the germline V gene. The CDR3 length is 16 residues. The CDR3 here is CATKGKLGTSGHEQFF. The CDR3 DNA reads TGTGCCACCAAAGGGAAACTCGGGACTAGCGGACATGAGCAGTTCTTC.

The CDR3 DNA follows: TGTGCCAGCAGCTCCGGGACAGATTATGGCTACACCTTC. Translation: CASSSGTDYGYTF. The rearrangement uses TRBV7-8 and TRBJ1-2; TRBD1 aligns across 7 bases. The CDR3 loop spans 13 amino acids. The junction had 4 bases not matched to a gene; V was cut back by 4 bases and J by 5 bases. Germline V lookup: CDR1 SGHVS, CDR2 FQNEAQ.

In this sample, this clone turned up a few times. DNA for the CDR3: TGTGCCAGCAGTTCGCGGACAGGGAACACTGAAGCTTTCTTT. Residues: CASSSRTGNTEAFF. The chain links TRBV6-5 to TRBJ1-1; 7 nucleotides agree with TRBD1. Per the germline V gene, CDR1 is MNHEY and CDR2 is SVGAGI. V shed 4 bases and J 1 base; nucleotides not matched to a gene: 3. CDR3 length equals 14 residues.

V and J are TRBV21-1 and TRBJ1-2. TRBV21-1 is listed as a pseudogene. The CDR3 extends over 10 amino acids. This CDR3 is CASSRGRYTF. CDR3 sequence (DNA): TGTGCCAGCAGCAGAGGCCGGTACACCTTC.

This chain connects TRBV18 to TRBJ2-1; D might be TRBD1 (5 bases). The CDR3 spans 14 residues. Germline CDR1 and CDR2: KGHSH and LQKENI. V was trimmed by 0 bases and J by 6 bases, leaving 9 bases between them. The CDR3: CASSPPPRGNEQFF. DNA of the CDR3: TGTGCCAGCTCACCACCGCCAAGGGGCAATGAGCAGTTCTTC.

V gene TRBV7-9 combines with J gene TRBJ1-4, with 7 bases aligning to TRBD1. Germline values: CDR1 SEHNR, CDR2 FQNEAQ (reference sequence). This CDR3 comprises 15 residues. After removal of 5 bases from V and 5 bases from J, the junction contained 8 bases not matched to a gene. The CDR3 DNA is TGTGCCAGCAGCCCCCGGACAGGAGGAAATGAAAAACTGTTTTTT. It yields the protein CASSPRTGGNEKLFF.

The V call is TRBV6-6, the J call TRBJ1-5, with unresolved D. The CDR3 runs to 14 residues. Trimming pared 0 bases from V and 3 bases from J, leaving 6 bases between. CDR1 is MNHNY and CDR2 is SVGAGI in the germline V gene (reference sequence). CDR3 region: CASSYSLSNQPQHF. Written as DNA, the CDR3 is TGTGCCAGCAGTTACTCTCTTTCCAATCAGCCCCAGCATTTT.

The CDR3 sequence is CASSPPMGQQETQYF. The CDR3 DNA sequence: TGTGCCAGCTCACCACCGATGGGCCAACAAGAGACCCAGTACTTC. V gene TRBV18 combines with J gene TRBJ2-5; D is ambiguous. The CDR3 extends over 15 amino acids. Germline lookup yields CDR1 KGHSH and CDR2 LQKENI. Trimming removed 0 bases at V and 2 bases at J, with 10 bases between.

This clone was recorded once. This chain uses TRBV5-8 with TRBJ1-6, with D perhaps TRBD1 (5 bases). CDR3 size: 19 residues. V was clipped by 5 bases and J by 7 bases, with 28 bases between them. From germline, CDR1 is SGHTS and CDR2 YDEGEE. The CDR3: CASRLTGDRLGSWNSPLHF. The CDR3 DNA follows: TGTGCCAGCAGGTTGACGGGGGACCGCCTAGGCTCCTGGAATTCACCCCTCCACTTT. The full variable domain, rest sourced from reference TRBV5-8 and TRBJ1-6, is EAGVTQSPTHLIKTRGQQATLRCSPISGHTSVYWYQQALGLGLQFLLWYDEGEERNRGNFPPRFSGRQFPNYSSELNVNALELEDSALYLCASRLTGDRLGSWNSPLHFGNGTRLTVT.

This chain uses TRBV11-2 with TRBJ2-1; TRBD2 aligns across 7 bases. CDR1 and CDR2 (germline): SGHAT, FQNNGV. This CDR3 has 17 residues. V was pared by 3 bases and J by 3 bases, with 11 bases of the junction left unmatched. CDR3 sequence: CASSFVGTIKLYNEQFF. The CDR3 DNA is TGTGCCAGCAGCTTCGTAGGGACTATAAAACTCTACAATGAGCAGTTCTTC.

The chain is built from TRBV5-4 and TRBJ2-1; TRBD1 agrees at 7 bases. Germline V gene data show CDR1 as SGHNT and CDR2 as YYREEE (reference sequence). The V segment lost 4 bases and the J segment 1 base; nucleotides outside the gene matches: 11. The CDR3 runs to 17 residues. In nucleotides, the CDR3 is TGTGCCAGCAGCCCAAATAAAGGGGGCCCTTCCTACAATGAGCAGTTCTTC. It specifies CASSPNKGGPSYNEQFF.

CDR3 sequence reads: CASSPTGGASYGYTF. In DNA form, the CDR3 reads TGTGCCAGCAGCCCCACAGGGGGCGCGAGCTATGGCTACACCTTC. This chain connects TRBV7-3 to TRBJ1-2, with 9 bases aligning to TRBD1. Germline CDR1 and CDR2: SGHTA and FQGTGA. This CDR3 contains 15 residues. The V and J ends lost 5 bases and 4 bases, in that order; junction bases with no gene match: 8.

The chain couples TRBV7-2 to TRBJ1-3; 8 bases align to TRBD1. V lost 6 bases and J lost 0; bases outside the gene matches: 7. Germline V CDR1 and CDR2: SGHTA, FQGNSA. The length of the CDR3 is 16 residues. The CDR3 region is CASRYTGGSSGNTIYF. In DNA form, the CDR3 reads TGTGCCAGCAGATACACAGGGGGGAGCTCTGGAAACACCATATATTTT.

The CDR3 region has the DNA TGTGCCAGCAGCCTGGACAGGGACACCTACGAGCAGTACTTC. Its translation is CASSLDRDTYEQYF. The rearrangement uses TRBV5-4 and TRBJ2-7, with TRBD1 matching over 8 bases. CDR1 is SGHNT, CDR2 YYREEE, per germline (reference sequence). V was clipped by 4 bases and J by 2 bases; unmatched bases: 5. The CDR3 has 14 residues.

V usage is TRBV5-1 and J usage is TRBJ1-1; a weak D match, TRBD1 (6 bases). The CDR3 length is 13 residues. Between the trimmed V and J ends, which lost 2 bases and 8 bases, there was a span of 13 bases. Germline V gives CDR1 SGHRS, CDR2 YFSETQ. The CDR3 loop is CASSFEGVEEAFF. As DNA, the CDR3 is TGCGCCAGCAGCTTCGAGGGGGTTGAGGAAGCTTTCTTT.

This clone was seen once. The chain couples TRBV19 to TRBJ1-2; D remains unclear. Germline V gene lookup returns CDR1 LNHDA and CDR2 SQIVND (reference sequence). This CDR3 is 13 amino acids long. Trimming pared 5 bases from V and 0 bases from J, leaving 7 bases between. CDR3 amino acids: CASSVLTNYGYTF. For the CDR3, the DNA is TGTGCCAGTAGTGTTCTAACTAACTATGGCTACACCTTC.

The V call is TRBV5-1, the J call TRBJ2-7; D is perhaps TRBD1 (6 bases). Trimming stripped 4 bases from V and 5 bases from J, with 16 bases between. The V gene's germline CDR1 is SGHRS and CDR2 YFSETQ. This CDR3 comprises 14 residues. CDR3 protein: CASSQNRVSDEQYF. Here the CDR3 DNA reads TGCGCCAGCAGCCAAAACAGGGTTTCGGACGAGCAGTACTTC.

The chain joins TRBV11-2 to TRBJ2-1, with TRBD2 identical over 9 bases. The germline V gene encodes CDR1 SGHAT and CDR2 FQNNGV. J gave up 9 bases and V 7 bases, and 13 bases lay outside the gene matches. This CDR3 spans 15 amino acids. This CDR3 reads CASTQAGGLSGEQFF. CDR3 DNA sequence: TGTGCCAGCACCCAAGCGGGGGGCTTAAGTGGTGAGCAGTTCTTC.

The chain uses TRBV10-3 and TRBJ1-6; 7 positions match TRBD1. V lost 4 bases and J lost 5; bases outside the gene matches: 2. The CDR3 is made up of 14 amino acids. The germline V gene has CDR1 ENHRY and CDR2 SYGVKD. CDR3 amino acids: CAISVGQDNSPLHF. For the CDR3, the DNA is TGTGCCATCAGTGTAGGACAGGATAATTCACCCCTCCACTTT.

This rearrangement joins TRBV6-5 to TRBJ2-7; D possibly corresponds to TRBD1 (5 bases). V dropped 6 bases and J dropped 5 bases, with 11 bases sitting between them. The CDR3 extends over 12 amino acids. Germline values: CDR1 MNHEY, CDR2 SVGAGI. Written as DNA, the CDR3 is TGTGCCAGCAGCCCCCAAGGGGACGAGCAGTACTTC. It specifies CASSPQGDEQYF.

The chain employs TRBV10-3 and TRBJ2-2; D is possibly TRBD2 (5 bases). Looked up from germline, CDR1 is ENHRY and CDR2 is SYGVKD. V shed 11 bases and J shed 5 bases, with 21 bases lying between them. This CDR3 comprises 15 residues. CDR3 in amino acids: CAAQADGSRTGELFF. DNA of the CDR3: TGTGCCGCGCAAGCGGACGGTTCTCGGACCGGGGAGCTGTTTTTT.

The chain joins TRBV6-6 to TRBJ1-5, with D perhaps matching TRBD1 (6 bases). Germline assignment: CDR1 MNHNY and CDR2 SVGAGI (reference sequence). This CDR3 comprises 14 residues. Trimming cost V 9 bases and J 2 bases, with 14 bases left between them. The CDR3 here is CASLKGGGNQPQHF. The CDR3 DNA sequence: TGTGCCAGTTTAAAGGGGGGGGGCAATCAGCCCCAGCATTTT.

V usage is TRBV7-2 and J usage is TRBJ1-2, with 7 bases aligning to TRBD1. The junction had 13 bases not matched to a gene; V was cut back by 5 bases and J by 4 bases. The germline V gene encodes CDR1 SGHTA and CDR2 FQGNSA. This CDR3 spans 16 amino acids. The CDR3 reads CASSKTQGRTGYGYTF. The CDR3 DNA reads as TGTGCCAGCAGCAAAACACAGGGGCGGACGGGCTATGGCTACACCTTC.

The chain couples TRBV11-3 to TRBJ1-6; D not resolved. Between the trimmed V and J ends, which lost 1 base and 9 bases, there was a span of 4 bases. There are 12 residues in the CDR3. Germline V gene lookup returns CDR1 SGHNT and CDR2 YENEEA. The CDR3 DNA follows: TGTGCCAGCAGCTTAGCGGGTTCACCCCTCCACTTT. Translated, it gives CASSLAGSPLHF.

This clone has a single count. In DNA, the CDR3 is TGTGCCAGCAAGGCGTGGGGGACAGGGGACACCGGGGAGCTGTTTTTT. Amino acid sequence: CASKAWGTGDTGELFF. The chain uses TRBV2 and TRBJ2-2, with 10 bases aligning to TRBD1. V shed 7 bases, J shed 3 bases, and the junction held 8 bases outside the gene matches. Germline assignment: CDR1 SNHLY and CDR2 FYNNEI. CDR3 size: 16 residues.

The chain uses TRBV3-1 (or the pseudogene TRBV3-2) and TRBJ1-1; 7 positions agree with TRBD1. This CDR3 region has 14 residues. The trim removed 1 base at V and 3 bases at J, leaving 2 bases unmatched. CDR1 is LGHDT and CDR2 is YNNKEL in the germline V gene (reference sequence). CDR3: CASSQGGTDTEAFF. In nucleotides, the CDR3 is TGTGCCAGCAGCCAAGGAGGGACAGACACTGAAGCTTTCTTT.

This clone was detected a few times. The rearrangement joins TRBV7-9 to TRBJ1-1, with 7 bases that match TRBD1. Germline V CDR1 and CDR2: SEHNR, FQNEAQ (reference sequence). V gave up 6 bases and J gave up 4 bases; unmatched junction bases: 8. The CDR3 contains 14 residues. The CDR3: CASRPQGPGTEAFF. The DNA of the CDR3 is TGTGCCAGCAGGCCACAGGGGCCGGGCACTGAAGCTTTCTTT.